Listed here are 17 T cell receptor beta chains from one sample, sequenced in a study of CD8 T cells in ankylosing spondylitis. TCRdb fed the 5' RACE reads into MiXCR, producing one record per CDR3 protein. This sample has some 15,000 distinct CDR3 sequences; approximately 8% occur once, and the top ten carry roughly 36%. Material for sequencing was blood. The receptors were gathered from a male donor with ankylosing spondylitis or in good health (not recorded which).

This clonotype qualifies as medium-sized. The genes are TRBV12-3 or TRBV12-4 and TRBJ2-1; D is uncertain. The CDR3 loop spans 15 amino acids. With 7 bases removed from V and 4 bases from J, the gap between germline ends came to 17 bases. As DNA, the CDR3 is TGTGCCAGCACCCCGGGCCCAGCTGGATACAATGAGCAGTTCTTC. It is translated as CASTPGPAGYNEQFF.

This clonotype was observed at least ten times. The chain uses TRBV27 and TRBJ1-1; no definite D call. The germline CDR1 and CDR2 sequences are MNHEY and SMNVEV (reference sequence). The CDR3 loop spans 13 amino acids. The V and J ends lost 3 bases and 0 bases respectively, with 5 bases between them. DNA of the CDR3: TGTGCCAGCAGTTTCAACCTGAACACTGAAGCTTTCTTT. Its translation: CASSFNLNTEAFF.

J is TRBJ1-1 and V is TRBV5-1; TRBD1 might be the D (5 bases). CDR3 length equals 14 residues. Trimming took 4 bases from V and 3 from J, leaving 13 bases between them. Germline assignment: CDR1 SGHRS and CDR2 YFSETQ. CDR3 sequence (DNA): TGCGCCAGCAGCCCGCAGGGCCCTGACACTGAAGCTTTCTTT. The encoded protein is CASSPQGPDTEAFF.

In nucleotides, the CDR3 is TGTGCCAGCACCCGGACAGGGGAAACCGGGGAGCTGTTTTTT. Encoded protein: CASTRTGETGELFF. The genes are TRBV12-3 or TRBV12-4 and TRBJ2-2, with 9 bases identical to TRBD1. This CDR3 spans 14 amino acids. V shed 7 bases, J shed 5 bases, and the junction held 5 bases outside the gene matches.

The V and J genes are TRBV4-2 and TRBJ2-3; 11 bases align to TRBD2. V trimming: 2 bases; J trimming: 5 bases; junction bases outside the gene matches: 6. The CDR3 runs to 16 residues. The germline CDR1 and CDR2 sequences are LGHNA and YNFKEQ. The DNA of the CDR3 is TGTGCCAGCAGCCAAATAGCGGGGGGGCCTGGAGATACGCAGTATTTT. Translated: CASSQIAGGPGDTQYF.

The table lists this clonotype with many counts. This chain connects TRBV15 to TRBJ2-2; 9 nucleotides line up with TRBD1. The germline V gene encodes CDR1 LNHNV and CDR2 YYDKDF (reference sequence). This CDR3 is built from 15 residues. The ends lost 5 bases at V and 6 bases at J; junction bases unmatched: 7. This chain's CDR3 is CATSPRTGEAGELFF. The CDR3, as DNA: TGTGCCACCAGCCCTCGGACAGGGGAGGCCGGGGAGCTGTTTTTT.

This clonotype was seen once. The chain carries TRBV2 and TRBJ2-4; 10 bases agree with TRBD2. There are 17 residues in the CDR3. Germline assignment: CDR1 SNHLY and CDR2 FYNNEI. The trim removed 5 bases at V and 3 bases at J, leaving 10 bases unmatched. CDR3 in amino acids: CASSSRVAGGVKNIQYF. The DNA of the CDR3 is TGTGCCAGCAGTTCCCGGGTAGCGGGAGGTGTCAAAAACATTCAGTACTTC.

In this sample, this clonotype turned up many times. This sequence joins TRBV27 and TRBJ2-1; D is undetermined. This CDR3 contains 13 residues. Germline V gives CDR1 MNHEY, CDR2 SMNVEV (reference sequence). The V end lost 5 bases, the J end lost 5 bases, and 10 bases lay between the germline ends. The CDR3: CASSPRANNEQFF. As DNA, the CDR3 is TGTGCCAGCAGTCCTCGGGCAAACAATGAGCAGTTCTTC.

This clonotype has a count of ten or more. V usage is TRBV28 and J usage is TRBJ1-5; D not certain. Trimming cost V 3 bases and J 9 bases, with 6 bases left between them. This CDR3 region has 11 residues. The germline gives CDR1 MDHEN, CDR2 SYDVKM. CDR3 protein: CASSFSGPQHF. CDR3 coding DNA: TGTGCCAGCAGTTTCTCAGGGCCCCAGCATTTT.

This clonotype was observed many times. The rearrangement uses TRBV10-3 and TRBJ1-1; unclear D gene. Germline V gives CDR1 ENHRY, CDR2 SYGVKD. V gave up 4 bases and J gave up 0 bases, with 9 bases separating them. This CDR3 is 14 amino acids long. DNA of the CDR3: TGTGCCATCAGTGTAGGTCGGCTGAACACTGAAGCTTTCTTT. Its protein product is CAISVGRLNTEAFF.

The chain combines TRBV11-2 with TRBJ2-7; D gene uncertain. Trimming stripped 7 bases from V and 4 bases from J, with 17 bases between. CDR1 SGHAT and CDR2 FQNNGV come from the germline V gene. CDR3 length: 14 residues. The CDR3 bases are TGTGCCAGCACCTCCTCGTGGGTCGGTTACGAGCAGTACTTC. Amino acid sequence: CASTSSWVGYEQYF.

This clonotype was seen many times. The chain uses TRBV5-1 and TRBJ2-3, with 8 bases matching TRBD1. From germline, CDR1 is SGHRS and CDR2 YFSETQ. This CDR3 spans 14 amino acids. After removal of 4 bases from V and 5 bases from J, the junction contained 6 bases not matched to a gene. DNA for the CDR3: TGCGCCAGCAGCGCGGACAGGGCCATAGATACGCAGTATTTT. The encoded protein is CASSADRAIDTQYF.

J is TRBJ2-2 and V is TRBV20-1; weak D call: TRBD2 (6 bases). In germline, CDR1 is DFQATT, CDR2 SNEGSKA (reference sequence). The CDR3 has 14 residues. Trimming pared 0 bases from V and 9 bases from J, leaving 14 bases between. The chain's CDR3 is CSARDFRGKRELFF. CDR3 nucleotide sequence: TGCAGTGCTAGAGACTTCCGGGGGAAGAGGGAGCTGTTTTTT.

To note about this clonotype: This may come from a read error, since a much larger clone is one base off. This chain uses TRBV7-2 with TRBJ1-3; D unresolved. Germline V lookup: CDR1 SGHTA, CDR2 FQGNSA. The CDR3 is 15 amino acids. CDR3 in amino acids: CVSSLRISSGNTIYF. In DNA form, the CDR3 reads TGTGTCAGCAGCCTACGGATTAGCTCTGGAAACACCATATATTTT.

This clonotype was observed many times. The chain has TRBV7-6 and TRBJ2-1; 10 positions agree with TRBD1. The CDR3 spans 14 residues. V was clipped by 5 bases and J by 4 bases; unmatched bases: 2. The germline V gene has CDR1 SGHVS and CDR2 FNYEAQ. The CDR3 nucleotides read TGTGCCAGCAGCCGGGACAGGGGTTACAATGAGCAGTTCTTC. Translated: CASSRDRGYNEQFF.

This clonotype ranks as medium-sized. This sequence joins TRBV12-3 or TRBV12-4 and TRBJ2-2; D unclear. The V and J ends lost 11 bases and 5 bases respectively, with 12 bases between them. The CDR3 sequence is 12 residues long. CDR3 loop: CAGPGWTGELFF. In DNA form, the CDR3 reads TGTGCCGGTCCGGGTTGGACCGGGGAGCTGTTTTTT.

The table lists this clonotype with many counts. The V call is TRBV10-3, the J call TRBJ1-5, with D unclear. Germline CDR1 reads ENHRY; CDR2 reads SYGVKD. CDR3 size: 13 residues. V was clipped by 6 bases and J by 9 bases, with 15 bases between them. CDR3 nucleotide sequence: TGTGCCATCAGGGACGGTCTGGATGCGCCCCAGCATTTT. It translates to CAIRDGLDAPQHF.